A selection of T cell receptor beta chains follows, all from one sample in a study of graft-versus-host responses after intestinal transplantation. TCRdb's table, derived via immunoSEQ multiplex PCR, lists solely in-frame clones and lacks some. The table has about 89,000 clones, 90% to 95% seen once. Antigen specificity for these receptors is unknown. The source was unstimulated CD4+ T cells sorted from spleen or lymph node cells, collected before intestinal transplant. The receptors stem from a human donor who received an intestinal transplant. Each CDR3 is given without its conserved first and last residue. D genes are given only for firm matches.

>-|TRBJ2-1|TRBV19
ASKQDNEQF
>TRBD2|TRBJ2-3|TRBV11-3
ASSFNSGGRTDTQY
>-|TRBJ1-1|TRBV18
ASSPASGNTEAF
>TRBD2|TRBJ2-7|TRBV7-2
ASSQGLAGGREQY
>TRBD1|TRBJ2-1|TRBV7-9
ASSMTLGTGSYNEQF
>TRBD1|TRBJ1-6|TRBV5-1
ASSLRTGGDNSPLH
>-|TRBJ1-5|TRBV5-4
ASSPPGGNQPQH
>-|TRBJ1-1|TRBV19
ASSRGYGGAGNTEAF
>-|TRBJ2-1|TRBV6-5
ASRRSSYNEQF
>TRBD2|TRBJ2-1|TRBV9
ASSVAPTSGEIYEQF
>-|TRBJ2-3|TRBV10-3
AILRQGTTDTQY
>TRBD2|TRBJ2-1|TRBV7-2
ASSRSKGLVEQF
>-|TRBJ1-1|TRBV7-2
ASNPYQGTEAF
>-|TRBJ2-3|TRBV11-2
ASSQGTLGTDTQY
>-|TRBJ1-1|TRBV5-1
ASSFRGREEAF
>-|TRBJ1-2|TRBV13
ASSLGPRLDYGYT
>-|TRBJ1-3|TRBV30
AWRVGLLLDTIY
>-|TRBJ1-1|TRBV5-6
ASSRGGEAF
>-|TRBJ2-7|TRBV29-1
SVRQGGDEQY
>TRBD2|TRBJ2-1|TRBV2
AINSGKSPSPKRDEQF
>-|TRBJ2-7|TRBV7-9
ASSSIGASVSYEQY
>-|TRBJ1-3|TRBV20-1
SAQGNTIY
>TRBD1|TRBJ1-2|TRBV5-1
ASSLAGQGGDYT
>-|TRBJ1-5|TRBV7-2
ASSALSGQPQH
>TRBD2|TRBJ2-7|TRBV20-1
RAGDPYEQY
>-|TRBJ1-1|TRBV7-9
ASSDRQVLGTEAF
>TRBD2|TRBJ2-2|TRBV10-2
ASSDPAGGPGTGELF
>-|TRBJ1-1|TRBV30
AWSEGRGPNTEAF
>TRBD1|TRBJ1-1|TRBV7-2
ASSFRQGASAF